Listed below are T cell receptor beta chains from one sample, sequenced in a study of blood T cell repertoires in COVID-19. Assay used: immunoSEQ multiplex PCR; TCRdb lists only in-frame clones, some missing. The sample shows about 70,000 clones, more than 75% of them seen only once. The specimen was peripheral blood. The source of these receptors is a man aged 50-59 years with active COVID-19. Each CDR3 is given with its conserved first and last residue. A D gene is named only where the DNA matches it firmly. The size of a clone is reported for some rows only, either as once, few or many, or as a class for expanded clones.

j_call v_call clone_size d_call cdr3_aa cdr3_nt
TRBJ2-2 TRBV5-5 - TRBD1 CASSPWGDRIRNTGELFF TGTGCCAGCAGCCCCTGGGGGGACAGGATCAGGAACACCGGGGAGCTGTTTTTT
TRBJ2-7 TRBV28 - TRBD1 CASSLRRGPYEQYF TGTGCCAGCAGTTTGCGCAGGGGGCCCTACGAGCAGTACTTC
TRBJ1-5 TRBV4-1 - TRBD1 CASSQGGRGEPQHF TGCGCCAGCAGCCAAGGAGGCAGGGGGGAACCCCAGCATTTT
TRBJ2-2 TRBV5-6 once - CASSSSRGTAGTGELFF TGTGCCAGCAGCTCATCCCGCGGCACCGCCGGCACCGGGGAGCTGTTTTTT
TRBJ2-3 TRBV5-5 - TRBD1 CASSKHPGQGTDTQYF TGTGCCAGCAGCAAACACCCGGGACAGGGAACAGATACGCAGTATTTT
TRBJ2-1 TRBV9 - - CASSVVANEQFF TGTGCCAGCAGCGTAGTGGCCAATGAGCAGTTCTTC
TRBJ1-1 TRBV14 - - CASSQTNRGTEAFF TGTGCCAGCAGCCAAACCAACCGGGGCACTGAAGCTTTCTTT
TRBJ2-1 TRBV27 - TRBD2 CASSSEMPGTSINEQFF TGTGCCAGCAGCTCAGAAATGCCCGGGACTAGCATCAATGAGCAGTTCTTC
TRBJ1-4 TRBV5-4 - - CASSLDRINEKLFF TGTGCCAGCAGCTTGGACAGAATCAATGAAAAACTGTTTTTT
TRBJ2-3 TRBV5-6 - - CASSDGQYTDTQYF TGTGCCAGCAGCGATGGACAGTACACAGATACGCAGTATTTT
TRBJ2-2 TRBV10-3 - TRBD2 CAIGRLRGGQNTGELFF TGTGCCATCGGTCGCTTACGGGGGGGCCAGAACACCGGGGAGCTGTTTTTT
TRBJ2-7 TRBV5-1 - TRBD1 CASSLVTGGKYEQYF TGCGCCAGCAGCTTGGTTACAGGGGGTAAATACGAGCAGTACTTC
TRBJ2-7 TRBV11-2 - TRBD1 CASSLRGTGFKNEQYF TGTGCCAGCAGCCTTAGAGGGACAGGGTTCAAAAACGAGCAGTACTTC
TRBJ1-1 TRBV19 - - CASSHNRVPLNTEAFF TGTGCCAGTAGCCACAACAGGGTTCCCTTGAACACTGAAGCTTTCTTT
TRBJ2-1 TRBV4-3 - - CASSQGWRGRQFF TGCGCCAGCAGCCAAGGTTGGCGCGGGCGTCAGTTCTTC
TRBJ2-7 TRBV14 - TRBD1 CASSRGQAVYEQYF TGTGCCAGCAGCCGGGGACAGGCCGTCTACGAGCAGTACTTC
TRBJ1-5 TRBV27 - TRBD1 CASRPGTGGSIGSQHF TGTGCCAGCAGACCAGGGACAGGGGGCTCAATAGGGTCCCAGCATTTT
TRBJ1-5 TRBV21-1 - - CATLRGGAGQPQHF TGTGCCACCTTAAGGGGGGGGGCGGGTCAGCCCCAGCATTTT
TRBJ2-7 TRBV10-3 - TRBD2 CATYPLRPGGIYEQYF TGTGCCACCTACCCACTTCGACCGGGAGGAATCTACGAGCAGTACTTC
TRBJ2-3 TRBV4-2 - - CASSQETRRIDTQYF TGTGCCAGCAGCCAAGAGACTAGAAGAATAGATACGCAGTATTTT
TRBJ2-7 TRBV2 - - CASREGQRRTYEQYF TGTGCCAGCAGAGAAGGACAAAGGAGGACCTACGAGCAGTACTTC
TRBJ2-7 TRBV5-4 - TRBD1 CASSAGTGDTYEQYF TGTGCCAGCAGCGCAGGGACAGGGGATACCTACGAGCAGTACTTC
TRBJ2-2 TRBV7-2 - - CASSLGGNQGELFF TGTGCCAGCAGCTTAGGCGGGAACCAGGGGGAGCTGTTTTTT
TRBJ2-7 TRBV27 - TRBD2 CASNSLGGARGEQYF TGTGCCAGCAACTCCTTGGGAGGGGCGCGGGGCGAGCAGTACTTC
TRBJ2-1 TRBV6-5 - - CASSYQGGEQFF TGTGCCAGCAGTTATCAGGGGGGAGAGCAGTTCTTC
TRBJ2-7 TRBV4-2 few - CASSQVVTTGEQYF TGTGCCAGCAGCCAAGTCGTCACTACGGGGGAGCAGTACTTC
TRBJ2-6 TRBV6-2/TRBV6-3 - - CASSYEGTGANVLTF TGTGCCAGCAGTTACGAGGGTACTGGGGCCAACGTCCTGACTTTC
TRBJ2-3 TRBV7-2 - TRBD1 CASSSQDRGTTDTQYF TGTGCCAGCAGCTCCCAGGACAGGGGCACCACAGATACGCAGTATTTT
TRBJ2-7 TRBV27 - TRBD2 CASSLKSSGRAPYEQYF TGTGCCAGCAGTTTAAAGTCCAGCGGGAGGGCCCCCTACGAGCAGTACTTC
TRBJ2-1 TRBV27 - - CASSLRLASYNEQFF TGTGCCAGCAGTTTACGGTTAGCCTCCTACAATGAGCAGTTCTTC
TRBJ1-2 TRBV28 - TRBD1 CASSTRGQGHYGYTF TGTGCCAGCTCAACCCGCGGACAGGGACACTATGGCTACACCTTC
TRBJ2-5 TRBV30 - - CALQPGGTQYF TGTGCCTTACAACCCGGGGGGACCCAGTACTTC
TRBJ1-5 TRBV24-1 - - CATSGGGRGNQPQHF TGTGCCACCAGTGGGGGCGGCCGAGGAAATCAGCCCCAGCATTTT
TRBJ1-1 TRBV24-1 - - CATSDYRDTEAFF TGTGCCACCAGTGATTACAGGGACACTGAAGCTTTCTTT
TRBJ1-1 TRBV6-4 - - CASSFDRNTEAFF TGTGCCAGCAGTTTCGACAGAAACACTGAAGCTTTCTTT
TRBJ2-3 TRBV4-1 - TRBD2 CASSLVAGGPGDTQYF TGCGCCAGCAGCCTCGTAGCGGGAGGGCCCGGAGATACGCAGTATTTT
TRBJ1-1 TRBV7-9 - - CASSQRTENTEAFF TGTGCCAGCAGCCAGCGGACGGAGAACACTGAAGCTTTCTTT
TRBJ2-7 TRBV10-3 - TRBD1 CAIRGQGTYEQYF TGTGCCATCAGGGGACAGGGAACCTACGAGCAGTACTTC
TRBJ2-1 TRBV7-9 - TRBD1 CAHAPDRGNEQFF TGTGCTCACGCCCCGGACAGGGGAAATGAGCAGTTCTTC
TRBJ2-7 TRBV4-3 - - CASSQDVSRSYEQYF TGCGCCAGCAGCCAAGATGTCTCGCGCTCCTACGAGCAGTACTTC
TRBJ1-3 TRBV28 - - CASRTVWSGLSGNTIYF TGTGCCAGCAGGACGGTTTGGTCAGGGCTCTCTGGAAACACCATATATTTT
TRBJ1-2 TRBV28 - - CASTGQTYGYTF TGTGCCAGCACTGGACAGACCTATGGCTACACCTTC
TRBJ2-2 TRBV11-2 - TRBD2 CASSLRLAGELNTGELFF TGTGCCAGCAGCTTAAGGCTAGCGGGGGAATTGAACACCGGGGAGCTGTTTTTT
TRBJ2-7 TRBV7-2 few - CASSPGRSSYEQYF TGTGCCAGCAGCCCAGGGAGGAGCTCCTACGAGCAGTACTTC
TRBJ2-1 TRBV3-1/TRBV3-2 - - CASSRRGGGRASYNEQFF TGTGCCAGCAGCCGACGGGGTGGCGGCCGAGCGTCCTACAATGAGCAGTTCTTC
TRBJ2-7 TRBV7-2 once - CASSLDVWGSSYEQYF TGTGCCAGCAGCTTAGATGTTTGGGGCAGCTCCTACGAGCAGTACTTC
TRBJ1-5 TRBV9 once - CASSVRGDGNQPQHF TGTGCCAGCAGCGTAAGGGGCGATGGCAATCAGCCCCAGCATTTT
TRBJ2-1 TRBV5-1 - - CASSFTGDLPFF TGCGCCAGCAGCTTCACGGGAGACCTTCCGTTCTTC
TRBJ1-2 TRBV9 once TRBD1 CASSDPRTGVGYTF TGTGCCAGCAGCGACCCTAGGACAGGGGTAGGCTACACCTTC
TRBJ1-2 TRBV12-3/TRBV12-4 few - CASSPQVTRGYTF TGTGCCAGCAGTCCCCAAGTGACGCGGGGCTACACCTTC
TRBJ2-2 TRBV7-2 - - CASSRNRVHTGELFF TGTGCCAGCAGCCGGAACAGGGTCCACACCGGGGAGCTGTTTTTT
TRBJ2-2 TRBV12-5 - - CASGGDTGELFF TGTGCTAGTGGAGGGGACACCGGGGAGCTGTTTTTT
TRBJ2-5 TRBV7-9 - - CASSRRLVEETQYF TGTGCCAGCAGCCGAAGACTCGTCGAGGAGACCCAGTACTTC
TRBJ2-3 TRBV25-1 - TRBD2 CASSSLADTDTQYF TGTGCCAGCAGTTCCCTAGCGGACACAGATACGCAGTATTTT
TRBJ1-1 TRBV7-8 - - CASSLPQGNTEAFF TGTGCCAGCAGCTTACCGCAGGGGAACACTGAAGCTTTCTTT
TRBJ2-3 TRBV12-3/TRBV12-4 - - CASSLGVVDTQYF TGTGCCAGCAGTTTAGGCGTCGTCGATACGCAGTATTTT
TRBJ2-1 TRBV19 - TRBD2 CASRLAGYYNEQFF TGTGCCAGTCGACTAGCGGGGTATTACAATGAGCAGTTCTTC